This T cell receptor beta chain derives from a study of T-cell memory formation after mild COVID-19. Overall study: Most TCR clusters belonged to a single donor.

The study's findings and limits: Whether day 37 second-wave clones are SARS-CoV-2-specific was not confirmed. CM and EM subsets held most contracting CD4+ clones; EMRA held CD8+ ones.

TCRdb reprocessed the 5' RACE reads via MiXCR and lists one record per CDR3 protein. Found here are some 64,000 distinct CDR3 sequences, about 10% of them singletons; the top ten hold around 1.1%. For this clonotype: Antigen: not known.

The CDR3 spans 13 residues. The germline V gene has CDR1 SGHVS and CDR2 FQNEAQ. Between the trimmed V and J ends, which lost 6 bases and 7 bases, there was a span of 15 bases. Sequencing was done on a sample of PBMCs or a T cell subset sorted from them (not recorded which). The chain carries TRBV7-8 and TRBJ1-1, with D uncertain. The receptor was isolated from a man between 18 and 29 years old who had mild COVID-19 (a few samples of this study predate the infection). Cell type and time point are not known. The chain's CDR3 is CASRSRAVGEAFF. CDR3 in DNA: TGTGCCAGCAGGTCAAGGGCCGTCGGTGAAGCTTTCTTT. Looking up the rest from reference TRBV7-8 and TRBJ1-1 gives the full variable domain: GAGVSQSPRYKVAKRGQDVALRCDPISGHVSLFWYQQALGQGPEFLTYFQNEAQLDKSGLPSDRFFAERPEGSVSTLKIQRTQQEDSAVYLCASRSRAVGEAFFGQGTRLTVV.